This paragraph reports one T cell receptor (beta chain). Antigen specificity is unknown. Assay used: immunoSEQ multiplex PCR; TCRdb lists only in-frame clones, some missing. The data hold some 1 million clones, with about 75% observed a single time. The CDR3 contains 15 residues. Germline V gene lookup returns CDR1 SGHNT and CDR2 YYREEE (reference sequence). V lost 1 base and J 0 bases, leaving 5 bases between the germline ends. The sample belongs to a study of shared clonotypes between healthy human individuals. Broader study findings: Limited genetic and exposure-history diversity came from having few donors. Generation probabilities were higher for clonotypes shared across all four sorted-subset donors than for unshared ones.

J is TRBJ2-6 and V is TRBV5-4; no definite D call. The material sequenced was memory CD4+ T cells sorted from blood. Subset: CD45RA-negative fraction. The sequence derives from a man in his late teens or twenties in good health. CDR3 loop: CASSLPDSGANVLTF. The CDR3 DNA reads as TGTGCCAGCAGCTTGCCCGACTCTGGGGCCAACGTCCTGACTTTC.